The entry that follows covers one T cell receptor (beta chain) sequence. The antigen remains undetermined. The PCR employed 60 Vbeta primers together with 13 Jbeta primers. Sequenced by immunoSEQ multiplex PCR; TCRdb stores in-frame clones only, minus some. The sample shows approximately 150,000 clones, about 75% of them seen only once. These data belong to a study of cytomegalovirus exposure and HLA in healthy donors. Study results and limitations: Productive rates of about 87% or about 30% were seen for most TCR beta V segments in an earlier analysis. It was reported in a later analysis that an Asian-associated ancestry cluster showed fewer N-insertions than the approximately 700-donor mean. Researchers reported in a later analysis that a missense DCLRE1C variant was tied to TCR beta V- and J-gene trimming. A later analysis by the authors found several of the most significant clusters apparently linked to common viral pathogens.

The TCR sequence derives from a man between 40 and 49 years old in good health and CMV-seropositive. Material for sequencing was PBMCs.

As DNA, the CDR3 is TGTGCCAGTTCGACTCATTCGAACACCGGGGAGCTGTTTTTT. It translates to CASSTHSNTGELFF. This sequence joins TRBV2 and TRBJ2-2; D is ambiguous. CDR3 size: 14 residues. Germline CDR1 is SNHLY and CDR2 is FYNNEI. Trimming took off 9 bases at V and 0 bases at J, with 11 bases between the two ends.